This T cell receptor (beta chain) appears in the sequencing data of a study of cytomegalovirus exposure and HLA in healthy donors. A multiplex PCR was run with 60 Vbeta primers and 13 Jbeta primers. The method was immunoSEQ multiplex PCR; TCRdb's version includes in-frame clones alone and lacks a portion of them. The table has about 96,000 clones, 65% to 85% seen once. Remarks on this clone: Its antigen is as yet unknown.

Points from the study as a whole: Rarity held for most TCR sequences, but there were some public TCRs that occurred in many donors. Both high specificity and high sensitivity reportedly marked the classifier's diagnosis of cytomegalovirus status.

This CDR3 region has 12 residues. Germline V lookup: CDR1 SNHLY, CDR2 FYNNEI. The sequenced material came from PBMCs. This chain links TRBV2 with TRBJ1-1; 7 bases align to TRBD1. The clonotype comes from a man under 40 in good health and CMV-seronegative. This chain's CDR3 is CGVDRTNTEAFF. The CDR3 region has the DNA TGTGGCGTGGACAGGACAAACACTGAAGCTTTCTTT.